This T cell receptor (beta chain) is from a study of T-cell memory formation after mild COVID-19. This clonotype has more than one count but fewer than ten. The antigen remains unidentified. Using its own MiXCR run on the 5' RACE reads, TCRdb lists one record per CDR3 protein. The repertoire holds around 130,000 distinct CDR3 sequences, with about 16% as singletons. Study-wide findings and caveats: Cross-reactive memory seemingly joined, as some responding clones were found in pre-infection memory. Shrinking CD4+ clones were chiefly CM and EM; CD8+ ones were chiefly EMRA.

This receptor was obtained from an adult woman who had mild COVID-19 (a few samples of this study predate the infection). Cell type and time point are not known. Specimen: PBMCs or a T cell subset sorted from them (not recorded which).

DNA for the CDR3: TGTGCCAGCAGCGGTCGGACCGTCAGCTCCTACAATGAGCAGTTCTTC. This encodes CASSGRTVSSYNEQFF. The rearrangement uses TRBV11-3 and TRBJ2-1, with no clear D. The CDR3 loop spans 16 amino acids. CDR1 is SGHNT, CDR2 YENEEA, per germline. V lost 5 bases, J lost 0 bases, and 14 bases lay in between.